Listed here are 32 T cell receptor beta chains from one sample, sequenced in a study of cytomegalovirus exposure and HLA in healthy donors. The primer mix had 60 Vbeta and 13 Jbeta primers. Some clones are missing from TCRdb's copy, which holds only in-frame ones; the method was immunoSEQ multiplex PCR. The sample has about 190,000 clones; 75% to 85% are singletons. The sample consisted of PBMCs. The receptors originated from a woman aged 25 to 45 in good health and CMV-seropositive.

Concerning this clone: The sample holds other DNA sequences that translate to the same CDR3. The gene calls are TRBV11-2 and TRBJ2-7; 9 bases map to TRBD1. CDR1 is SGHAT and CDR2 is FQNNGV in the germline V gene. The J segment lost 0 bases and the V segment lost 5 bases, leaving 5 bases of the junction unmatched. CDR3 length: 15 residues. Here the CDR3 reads CASSITGQGSYEQYF. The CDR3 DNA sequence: TGTGCCAGCAGCATAACGGGACAGGGCTCCTACGAGCAGTACTTC. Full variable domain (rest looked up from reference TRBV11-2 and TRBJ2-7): EAGVAQSPRYKIIEKRQSVAFWCNPISGHATLYWYQQILGQGPKLLIQFQNNGVVDDSQLPKDRFSAERLKGVDSTLKIQPAKLEDSAVYLCASSITGQGSYEQYFGPGTRLTVT.

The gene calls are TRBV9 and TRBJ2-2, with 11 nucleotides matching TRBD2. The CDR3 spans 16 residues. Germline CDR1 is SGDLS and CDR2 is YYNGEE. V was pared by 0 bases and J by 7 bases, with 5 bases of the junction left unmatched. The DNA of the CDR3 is TGTGCCAGCAGCGTAGAAACAACTAGCGGGGGCGGGGAGCTGTTTTTT. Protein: CASSVETTSGGGELFF. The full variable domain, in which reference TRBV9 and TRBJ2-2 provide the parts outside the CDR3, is DSGVTQTPKHLITATGQRVTLRCSPRSGDLSVYWYQQSLDQGLQFLIQYYNGEERAKGNILERFSAQQFPDLHSELNLSSLELGDSALYFCASSVETTSGGGELFFGEGSRLTVL.

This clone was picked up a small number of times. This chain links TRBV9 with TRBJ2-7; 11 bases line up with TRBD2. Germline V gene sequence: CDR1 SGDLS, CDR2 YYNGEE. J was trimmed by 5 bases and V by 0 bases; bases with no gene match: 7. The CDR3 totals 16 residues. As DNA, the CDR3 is TGTGCCAGCAGCGTAGGTTCTAGCGGGGGGTCTGACGAGCAGTACTTC. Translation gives CASSVGSSGGSDEQYF.

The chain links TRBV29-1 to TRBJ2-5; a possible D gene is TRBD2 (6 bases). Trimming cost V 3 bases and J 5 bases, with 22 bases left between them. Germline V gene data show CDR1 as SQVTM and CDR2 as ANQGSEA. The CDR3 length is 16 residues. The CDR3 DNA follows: TGCAGCGTTGATGCCATGGCTGGCGGGGCCCGGGAGACCCAGTACTTC. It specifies CSVDAMAGGARETQYF.

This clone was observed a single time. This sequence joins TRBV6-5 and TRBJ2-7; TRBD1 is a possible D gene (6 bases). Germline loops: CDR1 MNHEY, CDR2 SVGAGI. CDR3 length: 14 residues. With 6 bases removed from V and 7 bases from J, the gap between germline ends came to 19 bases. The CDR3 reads CASRRTGLGGEQYF. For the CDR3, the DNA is TGTGCCAGCAGACGGACGGGTCTAGGGGGAGAGCAGTACTTC.

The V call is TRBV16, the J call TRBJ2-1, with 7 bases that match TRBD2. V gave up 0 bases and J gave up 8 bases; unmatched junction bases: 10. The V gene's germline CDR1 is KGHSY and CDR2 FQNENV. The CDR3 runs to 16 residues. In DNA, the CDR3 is TGTGCCAGCAGCCAATCGGGGGGGAGTCTTATATATGAGCAGTTCTTC. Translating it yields CASSQSGGSLIYEQFF.

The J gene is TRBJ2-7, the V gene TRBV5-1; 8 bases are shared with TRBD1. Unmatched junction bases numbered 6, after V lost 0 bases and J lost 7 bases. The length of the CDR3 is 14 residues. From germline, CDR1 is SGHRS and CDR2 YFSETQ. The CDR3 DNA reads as TGCGCCAGCAGCTTGGTTCAGGGGGCGGGTGAGCAGTACTTC. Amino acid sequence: CASSLVQGAGEQYF.

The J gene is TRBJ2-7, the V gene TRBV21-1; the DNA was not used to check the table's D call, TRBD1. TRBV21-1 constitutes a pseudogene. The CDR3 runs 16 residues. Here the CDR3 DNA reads TGTGCCAGCAGCATCGTACCGGGACAGGGAGTATACGAGCAGTACTTC. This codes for CASSIVPGQGVYEQYF.

CDR3 sequence reads: CASSPDRSSGTEAFF. DNA for the CDR3: TGTGCCAGCAGCCCGGACCGCTCCTCGGGGACTGAAGCTTTCTTT. The chain uses TRBV7-3 and TRBJ1-1; D not resolved. Germline CDR1 is SGHTA and CDR2 is FQGTGA. This CDR3 region has 15 residues. The ends were cut back, 5 bases at V and 5 bases at J, with 18 bases in the middle.

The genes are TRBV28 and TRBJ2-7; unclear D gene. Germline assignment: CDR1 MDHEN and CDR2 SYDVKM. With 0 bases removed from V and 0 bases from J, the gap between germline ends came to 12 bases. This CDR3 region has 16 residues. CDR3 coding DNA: TGTGCCAGCAGTTTATGGATACGGAGAGCCTCCTACGAGCAGTACTTC. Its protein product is CASSLWIRRASYEQYF.

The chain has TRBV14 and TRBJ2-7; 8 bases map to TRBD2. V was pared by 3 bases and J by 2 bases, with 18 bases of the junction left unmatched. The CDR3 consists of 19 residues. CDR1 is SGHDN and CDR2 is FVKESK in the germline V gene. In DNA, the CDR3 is TGTGCCAGCAGCCAGAGAATAGCGGGGAGGGTCCGTGGGGCCTACGAGCAGTACTTC. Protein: CASSQRIAGRVRGAYEQYF.

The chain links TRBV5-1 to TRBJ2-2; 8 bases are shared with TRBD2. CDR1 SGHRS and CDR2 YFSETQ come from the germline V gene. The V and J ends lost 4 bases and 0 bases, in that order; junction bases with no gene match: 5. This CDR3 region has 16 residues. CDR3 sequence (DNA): TGCGCCAGCAGCCCAAAGACTAGCGCGAACACCGGGGAGCTGTTTTTT. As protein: CASSPKTSANTGELFF.

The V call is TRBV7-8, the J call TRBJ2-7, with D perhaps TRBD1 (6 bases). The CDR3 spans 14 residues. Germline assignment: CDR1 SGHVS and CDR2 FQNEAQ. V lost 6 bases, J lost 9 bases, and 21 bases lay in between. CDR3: CASRPGDRSYRQYF. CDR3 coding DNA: TGTGCCAGCAGACCGGGCGACAGGAGTTATCGGCAGTACTTC.

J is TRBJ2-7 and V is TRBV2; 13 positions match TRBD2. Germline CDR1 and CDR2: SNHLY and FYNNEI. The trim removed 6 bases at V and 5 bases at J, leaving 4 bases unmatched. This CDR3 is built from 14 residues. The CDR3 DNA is TGTGCCAGCAGGAGGACTAGCGGGGGTCACGAGCAGTACTTC. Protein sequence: CASRRTSGGHEQYF. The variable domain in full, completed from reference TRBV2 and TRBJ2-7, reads EPEVTQTPSHQVTQMGQEVILRCVPISNHLYFYWYRQILGQKVEFLVSFYNNEISEKSEIFDDQFSVERPDGSNFTLKIRSTKLEDSAMYFCASRRTSGGHEQYFGPGTRLTVT.

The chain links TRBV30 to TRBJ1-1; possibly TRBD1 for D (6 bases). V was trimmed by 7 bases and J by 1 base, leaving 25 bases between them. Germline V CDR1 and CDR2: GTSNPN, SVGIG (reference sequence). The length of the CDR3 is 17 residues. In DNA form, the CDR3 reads TGTGCCTCCCTAATCCTTAACAGGGAAAAGGGGAACACTGAAGCTTTCTTT. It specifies CASLILNREKGNTEAFF. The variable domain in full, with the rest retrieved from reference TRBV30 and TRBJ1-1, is SQTIHQWPATLVQPVGSPLSLECTVEGTSNPNLYWYRQAAGRGLQLLFYSVGIGQISSEVPQNLSASRPQDRQFILSSKKLLLSDSGFYLCASLILNREKGNTEAFFGQGTRLTVV.

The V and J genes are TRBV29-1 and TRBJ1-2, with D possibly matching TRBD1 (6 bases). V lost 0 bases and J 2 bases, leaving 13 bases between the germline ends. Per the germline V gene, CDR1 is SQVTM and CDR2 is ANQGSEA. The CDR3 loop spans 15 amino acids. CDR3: CSVEDRGQSNYGYTF. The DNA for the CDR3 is TGCAGCGTTGAAGACAGGGGCCAAAGCAACTATGGCTACACCTTC.

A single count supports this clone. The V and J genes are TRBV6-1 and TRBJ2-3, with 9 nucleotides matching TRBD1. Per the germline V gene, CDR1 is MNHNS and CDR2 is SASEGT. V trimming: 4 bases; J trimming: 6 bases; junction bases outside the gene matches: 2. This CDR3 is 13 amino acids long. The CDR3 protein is CASSGTGVDTQYF. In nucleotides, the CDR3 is TGTGCCAGCAGTGGGACAGGGGTTGATACGCAGTATTTT.

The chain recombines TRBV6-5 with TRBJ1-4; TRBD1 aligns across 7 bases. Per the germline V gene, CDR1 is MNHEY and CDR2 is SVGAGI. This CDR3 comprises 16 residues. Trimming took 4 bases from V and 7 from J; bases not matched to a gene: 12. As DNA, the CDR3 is TGTGCCAGCAGTTCTGGGGCCGGGACAGTAACTGAAAAACTGTTTTTT. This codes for CASSSGAGTVTEKLFF.

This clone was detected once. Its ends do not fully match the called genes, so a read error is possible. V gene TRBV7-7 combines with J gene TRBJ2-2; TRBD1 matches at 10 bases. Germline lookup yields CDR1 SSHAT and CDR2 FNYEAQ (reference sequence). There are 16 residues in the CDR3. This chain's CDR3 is CASSLGTGERTGELFF. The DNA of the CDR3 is TGTGCTAGCAGCCTAGGGACAGGGGAGAGGACCGGGGAGCTGTTTTTT.

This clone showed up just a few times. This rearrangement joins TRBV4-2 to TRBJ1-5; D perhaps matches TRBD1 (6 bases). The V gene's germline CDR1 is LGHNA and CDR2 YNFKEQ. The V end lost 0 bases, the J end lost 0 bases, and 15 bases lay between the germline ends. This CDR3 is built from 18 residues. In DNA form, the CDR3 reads TGTGCCAGCAGCCAAGAGGCAGGGGTTGAAGGTAGCAATCAGCCCCAGCATTTT. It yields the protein CASSQEAGVEGSNQPQHF.

CDR3 loop: CASSLSGVSEKLFF. As DNA, the CDR3 is TGTGCCAGCAGCTTGTCGGGGGTTAGTGAAAAACTGTTTTTT. The rearrangement joins TRBV5-4 to TRBJ1-4, with D possibly being TRBD1 (5 bases). Germline V gene data show CDR1 as SGHNT and CDR2 as YYREEE (reference sequence). Trimming shortened V by 1 base and J by 7 bases, and 11 bases separated the two germline ends. The CDR3 runs to 14 residues.

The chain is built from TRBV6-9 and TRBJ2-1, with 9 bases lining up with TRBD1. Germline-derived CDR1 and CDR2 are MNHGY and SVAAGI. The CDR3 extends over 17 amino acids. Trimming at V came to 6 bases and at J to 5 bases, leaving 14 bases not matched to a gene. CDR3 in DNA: TGTGCCAGCAGCTTTCGACAGGGGGGGGTATACGACAATGAGCAGTTCTTC. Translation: CASSFRQGGVYDNEQFF.

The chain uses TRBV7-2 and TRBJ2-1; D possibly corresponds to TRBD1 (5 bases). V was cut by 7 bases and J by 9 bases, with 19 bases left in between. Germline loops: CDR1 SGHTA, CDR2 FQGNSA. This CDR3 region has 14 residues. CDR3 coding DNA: TGTGCCAGCACACCCAAGGGGCAGCTAGGTGAGCAGTTCTTC. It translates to CASTPKGQLGEQFF.

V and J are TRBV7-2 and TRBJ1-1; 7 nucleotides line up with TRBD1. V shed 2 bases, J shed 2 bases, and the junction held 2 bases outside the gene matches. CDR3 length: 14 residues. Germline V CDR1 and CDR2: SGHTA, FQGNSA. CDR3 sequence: CASSLYRGNTEAFF. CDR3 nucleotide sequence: TGTGCCAGCAGCTTATACAGGGGAAACACTGAAGCTTTCTTT.

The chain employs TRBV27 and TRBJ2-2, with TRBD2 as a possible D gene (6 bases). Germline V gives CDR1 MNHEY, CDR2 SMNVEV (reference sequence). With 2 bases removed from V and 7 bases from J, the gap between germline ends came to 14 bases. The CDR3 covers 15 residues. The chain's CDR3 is CASSLRLVMGGELFF. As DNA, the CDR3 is TGTGCCAGCAGTTTAAGACTAGTTATGGGCGGGGAGCTGTTTTTT.

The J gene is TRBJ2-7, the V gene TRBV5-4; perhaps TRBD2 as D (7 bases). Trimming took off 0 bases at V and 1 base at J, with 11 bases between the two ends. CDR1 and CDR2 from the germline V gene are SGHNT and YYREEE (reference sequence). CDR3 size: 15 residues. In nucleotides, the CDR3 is TGTGCCAGCAGCTTGGACGGGGGGCTGTCCTACGAGCAGTACTTC. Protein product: CASSLDGGLSYEQYF.

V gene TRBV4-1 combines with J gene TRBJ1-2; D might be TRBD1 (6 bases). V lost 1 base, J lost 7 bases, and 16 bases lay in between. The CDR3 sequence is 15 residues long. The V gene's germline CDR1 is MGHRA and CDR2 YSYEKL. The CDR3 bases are TGCGCCAGCAGCCAAGCGGGGGGCAGCACCGCTGGCTACACCTTC. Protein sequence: CASSQAGGSTAGYTF.

The CDR3, as DNA: TGTGCCTGGAATCTACTAGCGGGGGGACAAGAGACCCAGTACTTC. This translates into CAWNLLAGGQETQYF. The chain is built from TRBV30 and TRBJ2-5; TRBD2 aligns across 12 bases. V was clipped by 4 bases and J by 2 bases; unmatched bases: 5. The CDR3 covers 15 residues. Germline V gene data show CDR1 as GTSNPN and CDR2 as SVGIG (reference sequence).

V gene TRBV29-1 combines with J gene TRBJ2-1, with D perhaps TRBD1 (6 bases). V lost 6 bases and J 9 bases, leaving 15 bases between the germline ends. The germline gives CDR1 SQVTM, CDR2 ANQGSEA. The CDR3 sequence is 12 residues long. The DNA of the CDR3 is TGCAGCGTCCGCCGATCAGGGGCTGAGCAGTTCTTC. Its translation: CSVRRSGAEQFF.

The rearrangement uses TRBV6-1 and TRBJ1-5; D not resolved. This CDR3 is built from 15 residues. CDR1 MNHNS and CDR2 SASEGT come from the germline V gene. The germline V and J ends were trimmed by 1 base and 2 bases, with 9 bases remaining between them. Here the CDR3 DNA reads TGTGCCAGCAGTGAAGGTCCACGGGGCAATCAGCCCCAGCATTTT. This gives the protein CASSEGPRGNQPQHF.

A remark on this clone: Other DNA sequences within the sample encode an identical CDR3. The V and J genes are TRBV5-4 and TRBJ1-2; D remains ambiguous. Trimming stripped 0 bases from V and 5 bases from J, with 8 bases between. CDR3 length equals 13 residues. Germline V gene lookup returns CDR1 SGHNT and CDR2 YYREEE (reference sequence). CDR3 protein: CASSLGDNYGYTF. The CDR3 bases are TGTGCCAGCAGCTTGGGCGACAATTATGGCTACACCTTC.

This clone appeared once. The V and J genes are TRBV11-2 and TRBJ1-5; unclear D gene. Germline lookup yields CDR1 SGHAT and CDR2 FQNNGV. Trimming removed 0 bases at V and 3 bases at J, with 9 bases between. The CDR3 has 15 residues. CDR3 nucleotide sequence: TGTGCCAGCAGCTTAGAAGGCGGCTTCAATCAGCCCCAGCATTTT. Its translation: CASSLEGGFNQPQHF. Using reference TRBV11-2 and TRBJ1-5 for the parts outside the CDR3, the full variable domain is EAGVAQSPRYKIIEKRQSVAFWCNPISGHATLYWYQQILGQGPKLLIQFQNNGVVDDSQLPKDRFSAERLKGVDSTLKIQPAKLEDSAVYLCASSLEGGFNQPQHFGDGTRLSIL.